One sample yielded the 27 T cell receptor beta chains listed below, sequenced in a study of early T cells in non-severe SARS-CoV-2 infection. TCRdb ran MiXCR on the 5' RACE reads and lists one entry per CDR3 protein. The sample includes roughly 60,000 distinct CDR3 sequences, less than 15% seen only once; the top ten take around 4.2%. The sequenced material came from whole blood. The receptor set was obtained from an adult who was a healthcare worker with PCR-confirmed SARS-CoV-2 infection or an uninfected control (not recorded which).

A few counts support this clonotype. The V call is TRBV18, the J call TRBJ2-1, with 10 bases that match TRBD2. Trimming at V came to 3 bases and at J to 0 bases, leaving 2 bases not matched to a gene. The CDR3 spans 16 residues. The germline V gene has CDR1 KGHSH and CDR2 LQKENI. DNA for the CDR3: TGTGCCAGCTCACCTCGGACTAGCGGCTCCTACAATGAGCAGTTCTTC. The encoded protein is CASSPRTSGSYNEQFF. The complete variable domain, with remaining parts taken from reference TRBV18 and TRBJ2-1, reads NAGVMQNPRHLVRRRGQEARLRCSPMKGHSHVYWYRQLPEEGLKFMVYLQKENIIDESGMPKERFSAEFPKEGPSILRIQQVVRGDSAAYFCASSPRTSGSYNEQFFGPGTRLTVL.

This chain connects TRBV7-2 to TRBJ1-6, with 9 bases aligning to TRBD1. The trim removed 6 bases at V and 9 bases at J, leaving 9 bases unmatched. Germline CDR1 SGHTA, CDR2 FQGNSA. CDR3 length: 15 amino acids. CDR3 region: CASRLGQGKTSPLHF. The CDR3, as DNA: TGTGCCAGCAGACTGGGACAGGGAAAAACTTCACCCCTCCACTTT.

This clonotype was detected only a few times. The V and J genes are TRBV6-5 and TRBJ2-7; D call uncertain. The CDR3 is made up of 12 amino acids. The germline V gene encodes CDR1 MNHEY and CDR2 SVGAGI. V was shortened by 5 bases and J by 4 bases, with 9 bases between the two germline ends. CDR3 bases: TGTGCCAGCAGTCAAGACGGGTACGAGCAGTACTTC. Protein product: CASSQDGYEQYF.

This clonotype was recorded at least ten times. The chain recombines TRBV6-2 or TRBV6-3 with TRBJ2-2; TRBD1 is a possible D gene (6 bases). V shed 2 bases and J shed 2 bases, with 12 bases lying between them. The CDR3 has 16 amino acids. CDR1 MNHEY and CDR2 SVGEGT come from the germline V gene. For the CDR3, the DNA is TGTGCCAGCAGTTACCGCCAGGGGTATAACACCGGGGAGCTGTTTTTT. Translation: CASSYRQGYNTGELFF.

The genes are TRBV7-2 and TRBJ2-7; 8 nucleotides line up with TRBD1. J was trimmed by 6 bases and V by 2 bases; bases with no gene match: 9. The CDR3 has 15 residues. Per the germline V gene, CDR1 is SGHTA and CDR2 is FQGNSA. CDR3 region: CASSLNPGGMSEQYF. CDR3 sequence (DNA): TGTGCCAGCAGCTTAAATCCAGGGGGCATGTCCGAGCAGTACTTC.

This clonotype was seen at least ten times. The CDR3 spells CSASGGGTEAFF. The CDR3 coding sequence is TGCAGTGCCTCAGGCGGGGGGACTGAAGCTTTCTTT. The chain carries TRBV20-1 and TRBJ1-1, with D tentatively TRBD1 (5 bases). Trimming left V 6 bases short and J 5 bases short, with 13 bases between. CDR3 length equals 12 residues. Germline V gene sequence: CDR1 DFQATT, CDR2 SNEGSKA (reference sequence).

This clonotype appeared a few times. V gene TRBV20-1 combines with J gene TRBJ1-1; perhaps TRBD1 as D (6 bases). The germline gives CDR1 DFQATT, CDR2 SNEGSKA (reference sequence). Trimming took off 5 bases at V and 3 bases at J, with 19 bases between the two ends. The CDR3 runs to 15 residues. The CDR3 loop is CSAGGMMAGDTEAFF. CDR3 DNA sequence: TGCAGTGCTGGGGGAATGATGGCAGGGGACACTGAAGCTTTCTTT.

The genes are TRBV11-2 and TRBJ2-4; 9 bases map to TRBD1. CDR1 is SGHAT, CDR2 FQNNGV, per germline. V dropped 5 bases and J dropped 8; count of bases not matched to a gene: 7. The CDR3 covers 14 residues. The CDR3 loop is CASSHLRQGDIQYF. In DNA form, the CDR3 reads TGTGCCAGCAGCCACCTCCGACAGGGGGACATTCAGTACTTC.

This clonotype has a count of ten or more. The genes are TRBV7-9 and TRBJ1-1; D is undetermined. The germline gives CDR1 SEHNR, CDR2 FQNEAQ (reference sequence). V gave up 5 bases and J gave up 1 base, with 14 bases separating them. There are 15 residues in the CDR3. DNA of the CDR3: TGTGCCAGCAGCCCCCCGGGATTCCAGAACACTGAAGCTTTCTTT. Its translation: CASSPPGFQNTEAFF.

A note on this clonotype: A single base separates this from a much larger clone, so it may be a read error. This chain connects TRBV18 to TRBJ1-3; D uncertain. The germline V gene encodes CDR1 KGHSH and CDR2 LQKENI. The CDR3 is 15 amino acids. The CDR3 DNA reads TGTGCCAGCTCACCACCATCGATCTCTGGAAACACCAAATATTTT. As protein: CASSPPSISGNTKYF.

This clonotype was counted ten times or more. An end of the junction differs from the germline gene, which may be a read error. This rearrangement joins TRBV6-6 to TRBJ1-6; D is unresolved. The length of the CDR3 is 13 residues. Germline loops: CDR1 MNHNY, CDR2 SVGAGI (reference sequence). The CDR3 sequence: CASRNREWSPLHF. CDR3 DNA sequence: TGTGCCAGCCGGAACCGGGAATGGTCACCCCTCCATTTT.

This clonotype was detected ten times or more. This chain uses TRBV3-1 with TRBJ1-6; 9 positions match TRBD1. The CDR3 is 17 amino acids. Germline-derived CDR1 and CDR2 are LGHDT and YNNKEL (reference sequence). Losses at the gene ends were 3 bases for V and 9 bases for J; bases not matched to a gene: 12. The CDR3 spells CASSHTISGTGSSPLHF. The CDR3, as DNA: TGTGCCAGCAGCCACACCATTTCCGGGACAGGGAGTTCACCCCTCCACTTT.

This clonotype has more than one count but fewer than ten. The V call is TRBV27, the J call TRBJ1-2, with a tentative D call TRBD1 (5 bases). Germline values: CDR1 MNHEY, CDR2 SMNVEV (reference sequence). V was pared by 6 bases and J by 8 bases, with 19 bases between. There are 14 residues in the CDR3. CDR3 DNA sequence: TGTGCCAGCAGCTCGTCGGGGCAGGGCCGAGGCTACACCTTC. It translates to CASSSSGQGRGYTF.

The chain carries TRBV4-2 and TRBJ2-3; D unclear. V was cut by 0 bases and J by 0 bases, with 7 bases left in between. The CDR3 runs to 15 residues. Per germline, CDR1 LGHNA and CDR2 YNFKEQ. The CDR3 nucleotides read TGTGCCAGCAGCCAAGATCCCGGGAGCACAGATACGCAGTATTTT. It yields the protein CASSQDPGSTDTQYF.

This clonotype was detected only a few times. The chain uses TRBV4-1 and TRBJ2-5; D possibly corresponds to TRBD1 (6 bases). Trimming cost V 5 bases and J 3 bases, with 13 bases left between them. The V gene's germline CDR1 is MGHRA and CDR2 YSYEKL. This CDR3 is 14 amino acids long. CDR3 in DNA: TGCGCCAGCAGCGCCCGGGACATCGAAGAGACCCAGTACTTC. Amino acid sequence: CASSARDIEETQYF.

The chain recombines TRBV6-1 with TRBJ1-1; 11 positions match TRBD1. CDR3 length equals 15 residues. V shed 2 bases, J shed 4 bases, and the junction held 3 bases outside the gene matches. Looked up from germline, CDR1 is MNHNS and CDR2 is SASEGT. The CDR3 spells CASSELGQGVTEAFF. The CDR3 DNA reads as TGTGCCAGCAGTGAATTGGGACAGGGGGTCACTGAAGCTTTCTTT.

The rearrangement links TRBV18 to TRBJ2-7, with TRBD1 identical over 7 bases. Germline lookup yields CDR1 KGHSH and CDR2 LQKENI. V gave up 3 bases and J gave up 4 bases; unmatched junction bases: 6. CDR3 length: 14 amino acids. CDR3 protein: CASSPRDSIYEQYF. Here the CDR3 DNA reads TGTGCCAGCTCACCTAGGGACAGTATTTACGAGCAGTACTTC.

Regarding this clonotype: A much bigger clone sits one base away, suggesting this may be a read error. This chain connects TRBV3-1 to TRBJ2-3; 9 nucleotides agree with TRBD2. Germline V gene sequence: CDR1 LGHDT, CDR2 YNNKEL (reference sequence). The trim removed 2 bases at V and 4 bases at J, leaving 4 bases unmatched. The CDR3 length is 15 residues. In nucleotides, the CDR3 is TGTGCCAGCAGCCAAACGTCTAGCGGGGCAGATACGCAGTATTTT. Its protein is CASSQTSSGADTQYF.

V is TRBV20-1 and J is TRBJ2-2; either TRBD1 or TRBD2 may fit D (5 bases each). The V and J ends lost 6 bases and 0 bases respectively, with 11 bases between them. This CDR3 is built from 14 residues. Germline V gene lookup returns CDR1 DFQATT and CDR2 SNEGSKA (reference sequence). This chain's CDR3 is CSASGAANTGELFF. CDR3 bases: TGCAGTGCATCCGGGGCGGCGAACACCGGGGAGCTGTTTTTT.

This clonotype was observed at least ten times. The CDR3 sequence is CASSLGNPRSTDTQYF. Written as DNA, the CDR3 is TGTGCCAGCAGCTTAGGTAATCCTCGTAGCACAGATACGCAGTATTTT. The chain combines TRBV11-2 with TRBJ2-3; no firm D call. The V gene's germline CDR1 is SGHAT and CDR2 FQNNGV. The CDR3 has 16 amino acids. V shed 1 base and J shed 0 bases, with 11 bases lying between them.

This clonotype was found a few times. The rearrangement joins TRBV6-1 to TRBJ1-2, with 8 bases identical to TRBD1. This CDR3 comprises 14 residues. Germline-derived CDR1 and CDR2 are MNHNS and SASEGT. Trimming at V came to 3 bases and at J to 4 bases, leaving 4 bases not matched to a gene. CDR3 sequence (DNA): TGTGCCAGCAGTGACCAGACAGGGGCCTATGGCTACACCTTC. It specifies CASSDQTGAYGYTF.

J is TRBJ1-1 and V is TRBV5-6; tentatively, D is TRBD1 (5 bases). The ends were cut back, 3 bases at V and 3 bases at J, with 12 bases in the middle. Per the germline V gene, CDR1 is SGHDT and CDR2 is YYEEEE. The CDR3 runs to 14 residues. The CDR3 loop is CASSWGRGDTEAFF. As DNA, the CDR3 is TGTGCCAGCAGCTGGGGAAGGGGTGACACTGAAGCTTTCTTT.

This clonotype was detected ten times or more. CDR3 in DNA: TGTGCCAGCAGCCCCCGGGGCCTGGATCAGCCCCAGCATTTT. Protein product: CASSPRGLDQPQHF. This chain joins TRBV7-9 and TRBJ1-5, with a tentative D call TRBD1 (5 bases). Per the germline V gene, CDR1 is SEHNR and CDR2 is FQNEAQ (reference sequence). CDR3 length: 14 amino acids. Trimming removed 5 bases at V and 5 bases at J, with 13 bases between.

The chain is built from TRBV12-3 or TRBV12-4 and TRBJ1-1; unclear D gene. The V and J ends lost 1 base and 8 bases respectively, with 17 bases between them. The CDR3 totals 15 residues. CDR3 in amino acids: CASSLVVTELTEAFF. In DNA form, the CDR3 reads TGTGCCAGCAGTTTAGTGGTGACGGAACTTACAGAAGCTTTCTTT.

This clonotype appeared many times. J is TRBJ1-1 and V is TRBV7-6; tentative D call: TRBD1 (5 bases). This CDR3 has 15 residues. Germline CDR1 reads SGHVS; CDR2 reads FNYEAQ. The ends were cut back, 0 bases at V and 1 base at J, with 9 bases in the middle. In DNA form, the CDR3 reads TGTGCCAGCAGCTTAGCTGCGACAGCGAACACTGAAGCTTTCTTT. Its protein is CASSLAATANTEAFF.

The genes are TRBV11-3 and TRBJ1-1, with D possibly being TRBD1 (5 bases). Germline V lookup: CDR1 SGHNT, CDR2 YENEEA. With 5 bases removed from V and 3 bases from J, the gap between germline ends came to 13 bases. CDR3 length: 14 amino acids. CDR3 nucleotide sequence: TGTGCCAGCAGCCCAAGGAGAGGGGACACTGAAGCTTTCTTT. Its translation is CASSPRRGDTEAFF.

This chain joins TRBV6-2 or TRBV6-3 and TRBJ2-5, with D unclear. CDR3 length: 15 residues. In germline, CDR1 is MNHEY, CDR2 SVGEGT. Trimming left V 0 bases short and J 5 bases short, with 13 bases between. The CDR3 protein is CASSYSIQIGETQYF. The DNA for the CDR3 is TGTGCCAGCAGTTACTCGATCCAGATCGGGGAGACCCAGTACTTC.